This T cell receptor (beta chain) was found in a study of regulatory T cells in long-lasting Graves disease. The time point is: newly diagnosed GD, antithyroid drugs for less than 3 months. There was RNA extracted from PBMCs, and the TCR library was made from it. This clonotype has just a few counts. With 3 bases clipped from V and 5 bases from J, the junction kept 13 bases outside the gene matches. The CDR3 has 17 amino acids. Germline V lookup: CDR1 MGHRA, CDR2 YSYEKL. Sequencing libraries for TCR beta were prepared with iRepertoire HTBI primers and Arm-PCR of CDR3 regions. TCRdb re-called the multiplex PCR reads with MiXCR, one entry per CDR3 protein. The sample holds roughly 420,000 distinct CDR3 sequences; less than 15% are singletons and the top ten take roughly 18%. These data are also associated with another study on T cells in Graves' hyperthyroidism and ophthalmopathy.

The sequence derives from a woman aged 50 to 60 with Graves disease. V gene TRBV4-1 combines with J gene TRBJ1-2; 9 bases map to TRBD1. The sequenced sample was peripheral blood mononuclear cells (PBMCs), obtained at new diagnosis, from a patient treated with antithyroid drugs. CDR3 residues: CASSHTQAGQGVYGYTF. The CDR3 coding sequence is TGCGCCAGCAGCCACACACAGGCGGGACAGGGTGTTTATGGCTACACCTTC.